Below, one T cell receptor beta chain is given with its context. Its antigen is unidentified. Each of the donors was a healthy bone marrow donor. At the time of sampling, donors were nominally healthy, though unrecorded immune exposures were likely. The primer mix had 60 Vbeta and 13 Jbeta primers. Profiled with immunoSEQ multiplex PCR; TCRdb holds only in-frame clones, not every one. The sample carries 150,000 to 200,000 clones, roughly 80% recorded once. The record originates from a study of cytomegalovirus exposure and HLA in healthy donors. Study outcomes and limitations: Earlier results showed most TCR beta V segments being productive about 90% or about 30% of the time. In presence/absence analyses, roughly uniform sequencing depth across donors was assumed.

Trimming shortened V by 0 bases and J by 5 bases, and 13 bases separated the two germline ends. The CDR3 has 15 residues. Germline assignment: CDR1 MNHNS and CDR2 SASEGT. The V and J genes are TRBV6-1 and TRBJ1-1; D is unresolved. The sequence was collected from a female donor in good health and CMV-seronegative. Sequenced material: PBMCs. The CDR3 DNA reads as TGTGCCAGCAGTGAAGCAGCGGCTGTAGAGACTGAAGCTTTCTTT. Encoded protein: CASSEAAAVETEAFF.